Sequencing of this T cell receptor (beta chain) was carried out in a study of CD8 T cells in Susac syndrome (dated by TCRdb to the late 2010s). Study-wide context: The study used repertoire sequencing to test whether antigen drove CD8+ T cell activation and differentiation in Susac syndrome. The study compared CD8+ T cell repertoire clonality among approximately twelve healthy donors, roughly 14 Susac syndrome patients and about 16 multiple sclerosis patients. The research as a whole found: The TCR sequencing and HLA analysis was acknowledged to have included a relatively small number of individuals.

Peripheral blood CD8+ and CD4+ T cells from healthy donors, Susac syndrome patients and multiple sclerosis patients were profiled by high-throughput TCR beta sequencing. The multiple sclerosis controls were treatment-naive patients who had stable or active relapsing-remitting disease and met the revised McDonald criteria. Bulk CD8+ and CD4+ T cells were purified magnetically by negative isolation, whereas CD8+ TEMRA cells were enriched by FACS. Blood was collected in EDTA tubes and processed within 24 hours, with PBMCs isolated through density gradient centrifugation. PBMCs intended for TCR sequencing were cryopreserved in liquid nitrogen and thawed later in a water bath at 37 degrees C. The sorted or isolated CD4+, CD8+ and CD8+ TEMRA cells had a purity of 90% or higher. RNA was extracted with the RNeasy kit and about 0.5 to 1 ug was reverse transcribed using random hexamers. The immunoSEQ multiplex PCR assay, which covers 54 Vbeta and 13 Jbeta segments, was used to amplify TCR beta CDR3 regions. Bias from PCR amplification was corrected by using a synthetic template baseline for primer optimization and for computational correction. Concerning the study's data processing: Reads were annotated to V, D and J genes per IMGT and analyzed with immunoSEQ Analyzer, keeping only productive sequences. Clonality was calculated as one minus the Shannon entropy normalized by log2 of the number of productive unique sequences. For each patient and control, public and private clones were evaluated among the 100 most prevalent clones. Clones were defined as Susac-specific if absent from the healthy and MS cohorts, from under 1,200 published viral clones and from other ImmuneACCESS disease sequences. The public reads were quality trimmed at Q25 with fastp and then assembled into clones with MiXCR by TCRdb, keeping productive beta chains. One record per CDR3 amino acid sequence lists the most common genes and DNA. The V and J calls were not made by the authors but by TCRdb's processing. The sample records 150,000 to 160,000 distinct CDR3 sequences, just under 95% of which are singletons. Over 0.2% of the sample belongs to the ten largest clones.

The sample holds one count of this clonotype. Its antigen remains undetermined. Base qualities were left out, and no much larger clone turns up one base away. One read alone makes for weak evidence. Trimmed from V: 6 bases; trimmed from J: 3 bases; junction bases lacking a gene match: 11. The CDR3 numbers 14 residues from cysteine through phenylalanine. Left in the record is the CDR3 DNA by itself, 42 bases read in frame from the first base. Sequences DFQATT (CDR1) and SNEGSKA (CDR2) are obtained from the germline V gene (reference sequence). The receptor's source is a human donor with multiple sclerosis. The specimen was CD8+ T cells from PBMCs. In this chain, TRBV20-1 is recombined with TRBJ2-7; 7 bases in the middle match TRBD1. The nucleotides read TGCAGTGCGCAACAGGGGAATGACTACTACGAGCAGTACTTC. It codes for CSAQQGNDYYEQYF.